This T cell receptor beta chain was sequenced for a study of blood T cells in healthy people across ages. Study results and limitations: Measured against age, TCR beta diversity per million T cells decreased in a roughly linear manner.

V was cut by 7 bases and J by 11 bases, with 27 bases left in between. This CDR3 region has 15 residues. Germline CDR1 is SGHRS and CDR2 is YFSETQ. This clonotype has just one count. Its antigen is unidentified. Each donor was a healthy Caucasian individual from Russia, aged roughly 6 to 100. It was with a sample-barcoded 5' primer and a J-beta primer mix that a second PCR of roughly 7 to 12 cycles was run. One entry per CDR3 protein results from TCRdb running MiXCR on the 5' RACE reads. Counted here are about 1.8 million distinct CDR3 sequences, just under 50% occurring once; the ten biggest clones make up around 2.1%.

The TCR originated in a woman aged 40 to 50 in good health. The specimen was blood. The chain has TRBV5-1 and TRBJ2-5, with TRBD2 as a possible D gene (5 bases). In DNA, the CDR3 is TGCGCCAGCGCCCCGGACTTCAGCTCCTACAATGAGCAGTACTTC. Its translation: CASAPDFSSYNEQYF. Based on the CDR3 plus reference TRBV5-1 and TRBJ2-5, the full variable domain is KAGVTQTPRYLIKTRGQQVTLSCSPISGHRSVSWYQQTPGQGLQFLFEYFSETQRNKGNFPGRFSGRQFSNSRSEMNVSTLELGDSALYLCASAPDFSSYNEQYFGPGTRLLVL.